This T cell receptor (beta chain) was documented in a study of cytomegalovirus exposure and HLA in healthy donors. General study points: The investigators catalogued under 200 TCR beta chains as cytomegalovirus-associated.

About this clone itself: Its antigen remains unknown.

The CDR3 contains 17 residues. V shed 7 bases, J shed 1 base, and the junction held 14 bases outside the gene matches. In germline, CDR1 is LNHDA, CDR2 SQIVND (reference sequence). The primer mix had 60 Vbeta and 13 Jbeta primers. Some clones are missing from TCRdb's copy, which holds only in-frame ones; the method was immunoSEQ multiplex PCR. Altogether 140,000 or so clones are present, roughly three fifths being singletons, with the ten largest covering roughly 1.9%. The genes are TRBV19 and TRBJ2-3, with 7 bases identical to TRBD2. The sequence was collected from a male donor in good health and CMV-seronegative. Sequenced sample: PBMCs. CDR3 DNA sequence: TGTGCCAGTACCCCGTTGGGGACCCGGGGGGGCACAGATACGCAGTATTTT. This translates into CASTPLGTRGGTDTQYF.